The 2 T cell receptor beta chains reported below all come from one sample, sequenced in a study of blood T cell repertoires in COVID-19. Repertoires were generated with immunoSEQ multiplex PCR, while TCRdb's copy carries only in-frame clones and drops some. The sample shows roughly 56,000 clones, around 86% of them seen only once. The sequenced material came from peripheral blood. The receptors derive from a man aged 50 to 60 with active COVID-19.

This chain uses TRBV19 with TRBJ2-2, with 10 bases lining up with TRBD1. The CDR3 spans 16 residues. J lost 4 bases, V lost 10 bases, and 12 bases had no gene match. Germline V gene data show CDR1 as LNHDA and CDR2 as SQIVND (reference sequence). DNA of the CDR3: TGTGCCATAAGATCACGGACAGGGGGAGGCACCGGGGAGCTGTTTTTT. Its protein product is CAIRSRTGGGTGELFF.

V is TRBV4-1 and J is TRBJ1-1; weak D call: TRBD1 (5 bases). Trimming removed 4 bases at V and 3 bases at J, with 15 bases between. Germline V gene lookup returns CDR1 MGHRA and CDR2 YSYEKL. The CDR3 length is 15 residues. The CDR3 nucleotides read TGCGCCAGCAGCCTGGACCCGGGACTTGACACTGAAGCTTTCTTT. This encodes CASSLDPGLDTEAFF.